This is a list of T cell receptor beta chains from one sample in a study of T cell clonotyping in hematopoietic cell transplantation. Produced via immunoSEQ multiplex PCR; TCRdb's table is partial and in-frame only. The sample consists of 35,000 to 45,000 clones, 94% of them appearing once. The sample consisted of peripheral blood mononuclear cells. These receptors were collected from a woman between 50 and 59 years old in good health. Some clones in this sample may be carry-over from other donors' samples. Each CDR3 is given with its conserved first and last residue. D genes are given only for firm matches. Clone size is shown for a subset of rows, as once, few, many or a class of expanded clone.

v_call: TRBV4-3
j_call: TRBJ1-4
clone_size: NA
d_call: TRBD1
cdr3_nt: TGCGCCAGCAGCCACCATAGGGGGAGCAGGGGGCTGGAAAAACTGTTTTTT
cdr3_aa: CASSHHRGSRGLEKLFF

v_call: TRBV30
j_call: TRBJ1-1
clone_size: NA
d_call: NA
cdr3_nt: TGTGCCTGTAACGGGGCAGTCTCAATGAACACTGAAGCTTTCTTT
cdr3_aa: CACNGAVSMNTEAFF

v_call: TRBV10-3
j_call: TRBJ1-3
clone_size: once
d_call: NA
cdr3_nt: TGTGCCATCAGAAGCTCTGGAAACACCATATATTTT
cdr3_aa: CAIRSSGNTIYF

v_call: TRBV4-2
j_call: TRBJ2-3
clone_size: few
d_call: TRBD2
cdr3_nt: TGTGCCAGCAGCCCCACTAGCGGGAGGATAGATACGCAGTATTTT
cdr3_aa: CASSPTSGRIDTQYF

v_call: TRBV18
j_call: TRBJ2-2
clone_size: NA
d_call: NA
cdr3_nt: TGTGCCAGCTCACCGACGACACACACCGGGGAGCTGTTTTTT
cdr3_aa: CASSPTTHTGELFF

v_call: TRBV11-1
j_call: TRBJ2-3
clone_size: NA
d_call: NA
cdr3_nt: TGTGCCAGCAGCCCGGACCGAGATACGCAGTATTTT
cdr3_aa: CASSPDRDTQYF

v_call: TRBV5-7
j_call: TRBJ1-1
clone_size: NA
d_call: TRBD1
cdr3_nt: TGTGCCAGCAGCCCTCGACAGGGGAAGAACACTGAAGCTTTCTTT
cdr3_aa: CASSPRQGKNTEAFF

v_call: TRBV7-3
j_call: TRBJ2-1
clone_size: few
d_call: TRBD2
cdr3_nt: TGTGCCAGCAGCCCTTATAGCGGGGATCTCTACAATGAGCAGTTCTTC
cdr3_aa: CASSPYSGDLYNEQFF

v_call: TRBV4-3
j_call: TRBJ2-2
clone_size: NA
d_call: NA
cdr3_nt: TGCGCCAGCAGCCAAGTGTTTGGGGTTAGCACCGGGGAGCTGTTTTTT
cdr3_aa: CASSQVFGVSTGELFF

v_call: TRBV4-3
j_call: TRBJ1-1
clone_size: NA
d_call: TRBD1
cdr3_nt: TGCGCCAGCAGCCAAGAAGGACAGGGCGGTTGGGACACTGAAGCTTTCTTT
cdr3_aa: CASSQEGQGGWDTEAFF

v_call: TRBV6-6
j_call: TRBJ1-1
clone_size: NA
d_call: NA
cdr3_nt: TGTGCCAGCAGTTTCGGGGGGGGCCTGAACACTGAAGCTTTCTTT
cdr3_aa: CASSFGGGLNTEAFF

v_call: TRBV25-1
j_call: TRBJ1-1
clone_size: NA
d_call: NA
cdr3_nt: TGTGCCAGCAGTGAATACCCAACTGGGGTGGGACATAACACTGAAGCTTTCTTT
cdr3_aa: CASSEYPTGVGHNTEAFF

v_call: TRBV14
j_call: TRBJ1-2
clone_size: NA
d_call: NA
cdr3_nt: TGTGCCAGCAGCCAAAACTGGGGAAACTATGGCTACACCTTC
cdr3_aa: CASSQNWGNYGYTF

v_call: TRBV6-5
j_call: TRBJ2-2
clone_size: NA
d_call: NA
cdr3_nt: TGTGCCAGCAGTATTACGAGGGAACCCGGGGAGCTGTTTTTT
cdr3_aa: CASSITREPGELFF

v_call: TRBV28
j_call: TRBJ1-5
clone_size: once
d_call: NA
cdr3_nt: TGTGCCAGCAGTTTATTTGGGACAAATGTCGGCAATCAGCCCCAGCATTTT
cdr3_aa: CASSLFGTNVGNQPQHF

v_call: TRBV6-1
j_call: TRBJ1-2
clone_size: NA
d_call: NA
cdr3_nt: TGTGCCAGCAGTCCCTTGGGACACTATGGCTACACCTTC
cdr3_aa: CASSPLGHYGYTF

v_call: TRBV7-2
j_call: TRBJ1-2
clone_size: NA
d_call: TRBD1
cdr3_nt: TGTGCCAGCAGCTTAGTGGTGGGGCAGGGGGCATCTGGCTACACCTTC
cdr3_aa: CASSLVVGQGASGYTF

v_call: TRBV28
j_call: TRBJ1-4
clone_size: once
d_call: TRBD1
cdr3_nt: TGTGCCAGCAGTTCCCCGACGGGACAGGGCGGGGTTGAAAAACTGTTTTTT
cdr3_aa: CASSSPTGQGGVEKLFF

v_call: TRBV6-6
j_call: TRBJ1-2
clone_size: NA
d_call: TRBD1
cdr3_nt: TGTGCCAGCAGGGCTCGGGGGACAGTTAACTATGGCTACACCTTC
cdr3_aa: CASRARGTVNYGYTF

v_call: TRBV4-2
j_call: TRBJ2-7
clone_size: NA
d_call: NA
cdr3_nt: TGTGCCAGCAGCCAAGAGGACACCCCCTCCTACGAGCAGTACTTC
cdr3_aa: CASSQEDTPSYEQYF

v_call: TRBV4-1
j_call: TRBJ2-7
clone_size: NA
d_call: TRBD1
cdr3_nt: TGCGCCAGCAGCCAAGAACAGGGGATCCGCTACGAGCAGTACTTC
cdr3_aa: CASSQEQGIRYEQYF

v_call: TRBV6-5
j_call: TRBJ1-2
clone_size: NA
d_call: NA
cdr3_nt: TGTGCCAGCCGCGACAGGCCCTATGGCTACACCTTC
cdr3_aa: CASRDRPYGYTF

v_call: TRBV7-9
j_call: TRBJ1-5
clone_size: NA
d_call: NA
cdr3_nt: TGTGCCAGCAGCTTAGGGGGCCTACATGTGGGCCAGCCCCAGCATTTT
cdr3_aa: CASSLGGLHVGQPQHF

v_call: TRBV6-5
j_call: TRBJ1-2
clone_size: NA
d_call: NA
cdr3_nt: TGTGCCAGCAGTTCGACGGGCGGCTACACCTTC
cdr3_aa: CASSSTGGYTF

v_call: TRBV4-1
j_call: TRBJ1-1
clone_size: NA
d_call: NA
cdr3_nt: TGCGCCAGCAGCTACGACGGGAACACTGAAGCTTTCTTT
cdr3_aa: CASSYDGNTEAFF

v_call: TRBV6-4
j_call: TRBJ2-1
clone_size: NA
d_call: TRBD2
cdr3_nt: TGTGCCAGCAGTGACTCTAGCGGGGGAGTCAATGAGCAGTTCTTC
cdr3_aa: CASSDSSGGVNEQFF

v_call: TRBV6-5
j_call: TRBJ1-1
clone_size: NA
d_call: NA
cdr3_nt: TGTGCCTCCCGGTGGGGGCAGGACATGAACACTGAAGCTTTCTTT
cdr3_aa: CASRWGQDMNTEAFF

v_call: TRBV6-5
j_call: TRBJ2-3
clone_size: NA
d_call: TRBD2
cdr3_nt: TGTGCCAGCAGTTACGGACTAGCGGGGGGAGATACGCAGTATTTT
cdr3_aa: CASSYGLAGGDTQYF

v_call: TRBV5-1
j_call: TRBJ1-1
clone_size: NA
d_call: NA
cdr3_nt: TGCGCCAGCAGCTTGATACAGGGCCCGAACACTGAAGCTTTCTTT
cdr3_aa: CASSLIQGPNTEAFF

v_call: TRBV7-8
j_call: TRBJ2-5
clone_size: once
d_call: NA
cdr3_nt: TGTGCCAGCAGCTTAGTAGCGGAACAGACCCAGTACTTC
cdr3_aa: CASSLVAEQTQYF

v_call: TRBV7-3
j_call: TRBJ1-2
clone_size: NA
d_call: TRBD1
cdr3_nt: TGTGCCAGCAGCAACCCGACAGGGGGTGACTATGGCTACACCTTC
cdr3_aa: CASSNPTGGDYGYTF

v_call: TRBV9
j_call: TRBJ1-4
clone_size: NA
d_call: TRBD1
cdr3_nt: TGTGCCAGCAGCCCACGGGACAGGGGCTTGGCGAAACTGTTTTTT
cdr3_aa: CASSPRDRGLAKLFF

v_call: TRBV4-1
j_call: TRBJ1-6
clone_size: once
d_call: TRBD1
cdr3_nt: TGCGCCAGCAGCCAAGGCCCACTGGGGAGAGGGGGCGAGAATTCACCCCTCCACTTT
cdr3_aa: CASSQGPLGRGGENSPLHF

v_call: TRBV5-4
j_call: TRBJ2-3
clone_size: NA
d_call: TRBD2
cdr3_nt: TGTGCCAGCGCCTCGGGACTAGCACCAGATACGCAGTATTTT
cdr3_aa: CASASGLAPDTQYF

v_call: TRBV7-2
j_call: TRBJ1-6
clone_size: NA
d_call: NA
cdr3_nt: TGTGCCAGCAGACGTCAGTCTCGATCACCCCTCCACTTT
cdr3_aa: CASRRQSRSPLHF

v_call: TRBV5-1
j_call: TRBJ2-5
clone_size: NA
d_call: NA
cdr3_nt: TGCGCCAGCAGCTTGGTGGCTATACAAGAGACCCAGTACTTC
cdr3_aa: CASSLVAIQETQYF

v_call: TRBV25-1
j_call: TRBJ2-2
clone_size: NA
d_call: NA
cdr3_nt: TGTGCCAGCAGTGCACCAGACACCCTCACCGGGGAGCTGTTTTTT
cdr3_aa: CASSAPDTLTGELFF

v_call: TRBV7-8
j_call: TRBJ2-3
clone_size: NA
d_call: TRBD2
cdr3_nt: TGTGCCAGCAGCCCCTGGACTAGCGGCATAGATACGCAGTATTTT
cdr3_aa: CASSPWTSGIDTQYF

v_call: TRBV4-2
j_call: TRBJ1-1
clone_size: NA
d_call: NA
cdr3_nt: TGTGCCAGCAGCCAACCCATCGATGCGGACACTGAAGCTTTCTTT
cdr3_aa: CASSQPIDADTEAFF

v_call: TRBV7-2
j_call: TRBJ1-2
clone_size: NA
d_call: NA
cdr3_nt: TGTGCCAGCAGCTTAGGGGGCGGGTATGGCTACACCTTC
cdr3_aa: CASSLGGGYGYTF